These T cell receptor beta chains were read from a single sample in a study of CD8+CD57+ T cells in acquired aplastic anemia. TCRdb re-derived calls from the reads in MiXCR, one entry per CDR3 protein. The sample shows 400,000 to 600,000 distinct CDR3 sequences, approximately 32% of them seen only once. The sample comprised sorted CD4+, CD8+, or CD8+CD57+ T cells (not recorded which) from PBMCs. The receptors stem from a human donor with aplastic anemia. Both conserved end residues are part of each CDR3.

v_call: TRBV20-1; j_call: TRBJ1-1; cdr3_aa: CSARSDGNTEAFF
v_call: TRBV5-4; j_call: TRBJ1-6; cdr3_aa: CASSLEGLRKSSYNSPLHF
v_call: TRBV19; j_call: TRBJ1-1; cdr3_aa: CASSIVQGLTEAFF
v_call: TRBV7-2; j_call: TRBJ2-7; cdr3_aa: CASSGSGANYEQYF
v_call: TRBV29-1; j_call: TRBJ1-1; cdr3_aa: CSVGQGRRENTEAFF
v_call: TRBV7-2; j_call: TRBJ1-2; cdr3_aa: CASSLRVSYGYTF
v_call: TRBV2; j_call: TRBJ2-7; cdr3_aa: CASTQHRDTPGEQYF
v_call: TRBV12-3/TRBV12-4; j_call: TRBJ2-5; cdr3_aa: CASSLTGGEQETQYF
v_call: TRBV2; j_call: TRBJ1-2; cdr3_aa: CASKRQDYGYAF
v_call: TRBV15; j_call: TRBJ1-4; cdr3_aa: CATSEEGRGEKLFF
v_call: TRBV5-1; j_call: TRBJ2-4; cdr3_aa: CASRLAVPGIQYF
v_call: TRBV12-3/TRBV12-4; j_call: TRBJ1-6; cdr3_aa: CASSSRQAGHSPLHF
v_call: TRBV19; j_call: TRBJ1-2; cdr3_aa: CASTLKDHSRVPYGYTF
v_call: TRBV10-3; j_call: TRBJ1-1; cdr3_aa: CASSEGQMNTEAFF
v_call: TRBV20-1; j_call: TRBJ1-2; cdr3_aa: CSATGGHGYTF
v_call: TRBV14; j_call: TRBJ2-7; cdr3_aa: CASSRLVYEQYF
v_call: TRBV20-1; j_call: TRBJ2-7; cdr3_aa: CSASLVRPDSYEQYF
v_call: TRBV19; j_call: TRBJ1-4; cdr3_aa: CASSPYSTNEKLFF
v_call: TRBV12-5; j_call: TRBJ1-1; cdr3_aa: CASGLYSTNTEAFF
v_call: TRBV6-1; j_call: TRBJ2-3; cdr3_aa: CASRPLAASTDTQYF
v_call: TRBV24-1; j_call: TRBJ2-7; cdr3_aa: CATSARPGAGAGEQYF
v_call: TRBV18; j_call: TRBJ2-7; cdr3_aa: CASSPTGAEQYF
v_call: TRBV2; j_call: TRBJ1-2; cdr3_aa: CASSKNSGNTF
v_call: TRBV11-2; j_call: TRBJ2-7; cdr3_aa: CASSEPLGQGLDEQYF
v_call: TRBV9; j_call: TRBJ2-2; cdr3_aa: CASEGGSGELFF
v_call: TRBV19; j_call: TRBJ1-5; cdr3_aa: CASMRAESSNQPQHF
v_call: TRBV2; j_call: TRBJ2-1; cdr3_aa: CASSPGTSPVEQFF
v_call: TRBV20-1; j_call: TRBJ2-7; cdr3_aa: CSATLTTGDPYEQYF
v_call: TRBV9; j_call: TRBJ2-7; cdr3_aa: CASSVDQGSYEQYF
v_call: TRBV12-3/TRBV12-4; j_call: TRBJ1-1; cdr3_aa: CASSLFWGENTEASF
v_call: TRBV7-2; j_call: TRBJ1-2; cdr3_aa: CASSFDRGRIYGYTF
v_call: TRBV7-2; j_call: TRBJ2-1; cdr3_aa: CASSLGRVQFF
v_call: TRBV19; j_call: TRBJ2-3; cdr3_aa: CASSISGGMTDTQYF
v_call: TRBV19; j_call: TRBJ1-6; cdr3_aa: CASSTGKGIGSNSPLHF
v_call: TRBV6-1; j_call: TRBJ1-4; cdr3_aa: CASSEFSRYNEKLFF
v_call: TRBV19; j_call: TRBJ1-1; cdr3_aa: CASSILMAGFMNTEAFF
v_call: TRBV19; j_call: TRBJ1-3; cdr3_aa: CASRSLSGNTIYF
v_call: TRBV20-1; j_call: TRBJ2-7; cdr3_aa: CSAKSVSSVLYEQYF
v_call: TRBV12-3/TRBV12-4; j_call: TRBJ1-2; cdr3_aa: CASSLTGNGYTF
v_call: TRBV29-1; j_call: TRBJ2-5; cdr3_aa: CSGRRTSQETQYF
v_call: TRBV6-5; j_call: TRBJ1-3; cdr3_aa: CASSYFDRVSGNTIYF
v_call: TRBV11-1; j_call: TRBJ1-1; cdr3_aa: CAGSLDLSSFVTEAFF
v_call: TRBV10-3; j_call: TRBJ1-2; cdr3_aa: CAISSDRGPVDGGYTF
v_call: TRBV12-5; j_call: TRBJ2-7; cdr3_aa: CASGLRDRGGEQYF